This TCR beta chain originates from a study of T and B cells in COVID-19 patients. Turning to the study itself: Blood was sampled from COVID-19 patients who were either actively infected or recovered.

Germline V gene sequence: CDR1 SEHNR, CDR2 FQNEAQ (reference sequence). Trimming removed 4 bases at V and 11 bases at J, with 20 bases between. The CDR3 runs 15 residues. TRB rearrangements were amplified by multiplex PCR with BIOMED2 TRB-A/B primers. A single record per CDR3 protein comes from TCRdb applying MiXCR to the multiplex PCR reads. The sample includes tens of thousands of distinct CDR3 sequences, about 30% of them seen just once. TRB was amplified from approximately 250-500 ng of blood genomic DNA. This TCR derives from a human donor who had recovered from COVID-19. The rearrangement uses TRBV7-9 and TRBJ2-2, with D uncertain. Sequencing was performed on blood. In nucleotides, the CDR3 is TGTGCCAGCAGCTACTACCGACCCCACGGTGATGAGCTGTTTTTT. It translates to CASSYYRPHGDELFF.